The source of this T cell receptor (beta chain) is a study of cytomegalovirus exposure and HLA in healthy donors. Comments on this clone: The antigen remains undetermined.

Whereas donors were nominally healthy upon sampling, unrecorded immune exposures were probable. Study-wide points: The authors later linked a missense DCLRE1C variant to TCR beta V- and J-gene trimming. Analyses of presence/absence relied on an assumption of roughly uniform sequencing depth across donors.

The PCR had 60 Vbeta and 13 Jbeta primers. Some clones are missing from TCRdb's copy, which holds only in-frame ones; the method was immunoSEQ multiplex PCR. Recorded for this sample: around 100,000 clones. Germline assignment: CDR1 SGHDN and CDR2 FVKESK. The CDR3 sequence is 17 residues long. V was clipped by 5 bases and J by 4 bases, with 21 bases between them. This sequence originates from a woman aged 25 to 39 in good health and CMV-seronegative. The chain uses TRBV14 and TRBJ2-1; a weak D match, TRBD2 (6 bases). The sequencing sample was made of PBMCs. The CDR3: CASSFFSGGGVYNEQFF. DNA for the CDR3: TGTGCCAGCAGCTTCTTTAGCGGAGGTGGGGTTTACAATGAGCAGTTCTTC.